This T cell receptor (beta chain) appears in the sequencing data of a study of blood T cells in healthy people across ages. Study conclusions and caveats: CMV status of donors was unknown, possibly confounding expanded clonotype changes.

V gave up 0 bases and J gave up 0 bases, with 7 bases separating them. The germline V gene encodes CDR1 MNHEY and CDR2 SMNVEV (reference sequence). The CDR3 covers 15 residues. Concerning this clonotype: What it recognizes is unknown.

The second PCR ran roughly 7 to 12 cycles with a sample-barcoded 5' primer and J-beta primers. Each cDNA molecule carried a tag from a template-switch adaptor that contained 12 random nucleotides. A single record per CDR3 protein comes from TCRdb applying MiXCR to the 5' RACE reads. The sample shows about a million distinct CDR3 sequences, just over 50% of them seen only once. This chain uses TRBV27 with TRBJ2-3; D remains unclear. The TCR sequence derives from a woman aged 55-70 years in good health. Sequenced input: blood. The CDR3 protein is CASSLSVVSTDTQYF. The CDR3 coding sequence is TGTGCCAGCAGTTTATCGGTTGTTAGCACAGATACGCAGTATTTT.